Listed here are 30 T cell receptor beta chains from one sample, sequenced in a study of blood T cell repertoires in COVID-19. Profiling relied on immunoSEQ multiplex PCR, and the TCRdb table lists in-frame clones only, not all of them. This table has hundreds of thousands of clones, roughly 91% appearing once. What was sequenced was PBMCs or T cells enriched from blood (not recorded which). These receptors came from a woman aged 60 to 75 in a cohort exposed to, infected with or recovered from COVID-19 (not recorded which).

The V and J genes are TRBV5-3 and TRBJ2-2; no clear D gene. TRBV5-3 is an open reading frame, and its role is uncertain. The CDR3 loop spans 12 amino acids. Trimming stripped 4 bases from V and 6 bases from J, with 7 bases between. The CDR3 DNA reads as TGTGCCAGAAGCACTTCACCCGGGGAGCTGTTTTTT. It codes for CARSTSPGELFF.

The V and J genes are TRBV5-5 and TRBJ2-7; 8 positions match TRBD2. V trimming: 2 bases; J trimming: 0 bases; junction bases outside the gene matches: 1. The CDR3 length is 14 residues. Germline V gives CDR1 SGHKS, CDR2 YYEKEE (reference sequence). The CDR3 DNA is TGTGCCAGCAGCTTTAGCGGGGACTCCTACGAGCAGTACTTC. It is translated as CASSFSGDSYEQYF.

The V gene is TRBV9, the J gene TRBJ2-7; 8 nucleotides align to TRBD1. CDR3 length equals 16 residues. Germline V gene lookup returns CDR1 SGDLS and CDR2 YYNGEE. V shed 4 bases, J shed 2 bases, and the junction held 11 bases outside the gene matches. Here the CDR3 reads CASSTQGAGQTYEQYF. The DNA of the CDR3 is TGTGCCAGCAGCACGCAGGGGGCGGGTCAGACCTACGAGCAGTACTTC.

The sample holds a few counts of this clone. CDR3 sequence: CASSVARSQETQYF. CDR3 DNA sequence: TGTGCCAGCAGTGTAGCGCGCTCACAAGAGACCCAGTACTTC. The V and J genes are TRBV2 and TRBJ2-5; the D gene is possibly TRBD2 (5 bases). The V gene's germline CDR1 is SNHLY and CDR2 FYNNEI. The V end lost 4 bases, the J end lost 2 bases, and 11 bases lay between the germline ends. The CDR3 totals 14 residues.

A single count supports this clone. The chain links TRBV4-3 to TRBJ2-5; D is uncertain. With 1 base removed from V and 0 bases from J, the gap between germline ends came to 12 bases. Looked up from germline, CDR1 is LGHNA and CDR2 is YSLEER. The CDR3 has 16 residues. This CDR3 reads CASSQVASLYQETQYF. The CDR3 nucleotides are TGCGCCAGCAGCCAAGTAGCAAGTTTGTACCAAGAGACCCAGTACTTC.

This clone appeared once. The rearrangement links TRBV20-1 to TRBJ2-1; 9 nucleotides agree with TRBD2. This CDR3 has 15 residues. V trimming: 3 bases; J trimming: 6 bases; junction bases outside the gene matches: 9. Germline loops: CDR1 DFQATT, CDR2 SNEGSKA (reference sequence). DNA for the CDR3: TGCAGTGCTAGTAATCCGGGACTAGCTCCCAATGAGCAGTTCTTC. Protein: CSASNPGLAPNEQFF.

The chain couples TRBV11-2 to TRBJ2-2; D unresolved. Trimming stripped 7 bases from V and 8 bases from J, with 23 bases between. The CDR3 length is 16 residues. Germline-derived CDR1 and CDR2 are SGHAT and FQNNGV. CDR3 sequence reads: CASKHYRVDSSGELFF. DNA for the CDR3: TGTGCCAGCAAGCATTACCGGGTGGATAGCTCGGGGGAGCTGTTTTTT.

The CDR3 nucleotides read TGTGCCAGCAGTTCCGCAGGGGGAGGCTACACCTTC. This gives the protein CASSSAGGGYTF. The rearrangement joins TRBV28 to TRBJ1-2, with 7 bases lining up with TRBD1. Germline V lookup: CDR1 MDHEN, CDR2 SYDVKM. V trimming: 4 bases; J trimming: 8 bases; junction bases outside the gene matches: 4. CDR3 length: 12 amino acids.

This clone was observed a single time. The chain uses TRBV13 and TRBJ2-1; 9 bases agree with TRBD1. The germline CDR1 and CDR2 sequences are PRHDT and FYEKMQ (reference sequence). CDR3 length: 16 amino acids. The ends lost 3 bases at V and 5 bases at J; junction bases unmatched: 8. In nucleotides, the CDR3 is TGTGCCAGCAGCTTTGAGACAGGGGGAGAAAACAATGAGCAGTTCTTC. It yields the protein CASSFETGGENNEQFF. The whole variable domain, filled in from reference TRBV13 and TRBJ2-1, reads AAGVIQSPRHLIKEKRETATLKCYPIPRHDTVYWYQQGPGQDPQFLISFYEKMQSDKGSIPDRFSAQQFSDYHSELNMSSLELGDSALYFCASSFETGGENNEQFFGPGTRLTVL.

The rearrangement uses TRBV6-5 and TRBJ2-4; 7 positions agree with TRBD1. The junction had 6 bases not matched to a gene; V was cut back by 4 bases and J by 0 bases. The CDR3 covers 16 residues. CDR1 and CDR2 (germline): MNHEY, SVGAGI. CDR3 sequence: CASSSGQVTAKNIQYF. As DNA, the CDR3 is TGTGCCAGCAGTTCAGGACAGGTTACAGCCAAAAACATTCAGTACTTC.

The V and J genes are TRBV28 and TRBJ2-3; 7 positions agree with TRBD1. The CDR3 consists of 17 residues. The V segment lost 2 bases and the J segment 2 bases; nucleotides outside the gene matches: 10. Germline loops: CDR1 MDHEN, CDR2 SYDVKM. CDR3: CASSLRGLANPTDTQYF. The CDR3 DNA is TGTGCCAGCAGTTTAAGGGGGCTAGCCAATCCCACAGATACGCAGTATTTT.

The CDR3 reads CASSLVGTGRLFF. The CDR3 bases are TGTGCCAGCAGCTTGGTTGGGACAGGGAGACTGTTTTTT. The V call is TRBV5-6, the J call TRBJ1-4, with 9 bases identical to TRBD1. The CDR3 loop spans 13 amino acids. V shed 0 bases, J shed 13 bases, and the junction held 4 bases outside the gene matches. CDR1 and CDR2 from the germline V gene are SGHDT and YYEEEE.

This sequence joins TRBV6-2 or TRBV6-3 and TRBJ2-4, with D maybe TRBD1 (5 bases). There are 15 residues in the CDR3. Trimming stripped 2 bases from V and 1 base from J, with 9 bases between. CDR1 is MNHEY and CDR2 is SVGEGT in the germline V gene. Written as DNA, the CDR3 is TGTGCCAGCAGTTACAGGGGTGGGGCCAAAAACATTCAGTACTTC. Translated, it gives CASSYRGGAKNIQYF.

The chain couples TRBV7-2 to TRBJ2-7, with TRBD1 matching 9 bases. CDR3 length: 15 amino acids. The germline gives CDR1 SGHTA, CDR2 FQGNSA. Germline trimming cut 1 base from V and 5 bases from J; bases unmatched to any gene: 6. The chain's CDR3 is CASSLERQGGHEQYF. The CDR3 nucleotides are TGTGCCAGCAGCTTAGAACGACAGGGGGGCCACGAGCAGTACTTC.

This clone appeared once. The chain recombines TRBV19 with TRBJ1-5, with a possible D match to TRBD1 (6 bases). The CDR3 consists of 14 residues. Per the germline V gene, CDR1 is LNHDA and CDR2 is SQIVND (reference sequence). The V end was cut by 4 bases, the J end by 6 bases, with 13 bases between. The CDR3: CASSTGVDGQPQHF. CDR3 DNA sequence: TGTGCCAGTAGTACAGGGGTGGATGGTCAGCCCCAGCATTTT.

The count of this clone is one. In DNA form, the CDR3 reads TGTGCCAGCAGTATCACAGGGAGCACTGAAGCTTTCTTT. Encoded protein: CASSITGSTEAFF. The V call is TRBV5-6, the J call TRBJ1-1; a weak D match, TRBD1 (6 bases). V shed 5 bases and J shed 4 bases, with 12 bases lying between them. Germline lookup yields CDR1 SGHDT and CDR2 YYEEEE. The CDR3 loop spans 13 amino acids.

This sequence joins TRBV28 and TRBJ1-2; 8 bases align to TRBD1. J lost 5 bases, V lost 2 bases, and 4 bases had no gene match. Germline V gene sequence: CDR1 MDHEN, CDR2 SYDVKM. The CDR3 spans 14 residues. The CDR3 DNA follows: TGTGCCAGCAGTTTACCGGACAGGGTATATGGCTACACCTTC. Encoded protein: CASSLPDRVYGYTF.

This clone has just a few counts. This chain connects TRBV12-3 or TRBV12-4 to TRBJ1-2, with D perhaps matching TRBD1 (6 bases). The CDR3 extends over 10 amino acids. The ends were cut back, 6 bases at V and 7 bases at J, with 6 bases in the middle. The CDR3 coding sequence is TGTGCCAGCAGCAGGGGTGGCTACACCTTC. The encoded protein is CASSRGGYTF.

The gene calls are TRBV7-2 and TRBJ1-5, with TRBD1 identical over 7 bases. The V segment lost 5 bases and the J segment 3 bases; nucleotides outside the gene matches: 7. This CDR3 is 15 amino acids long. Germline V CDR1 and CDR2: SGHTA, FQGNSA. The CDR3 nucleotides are TGTGCCAGCAGCCCCCAACAGGGGAACAATCAGCCCCAGCATTTT. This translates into CASSPQQGNNQPQHF.

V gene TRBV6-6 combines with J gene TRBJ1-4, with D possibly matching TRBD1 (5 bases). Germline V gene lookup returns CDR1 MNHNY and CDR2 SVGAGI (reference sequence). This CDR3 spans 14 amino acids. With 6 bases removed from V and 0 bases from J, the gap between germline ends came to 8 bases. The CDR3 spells CASRQTATNEKLFF. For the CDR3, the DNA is TGTGCCAGCAGGCAGACAGCAACTAATGAAAAACTGTTTTTT.

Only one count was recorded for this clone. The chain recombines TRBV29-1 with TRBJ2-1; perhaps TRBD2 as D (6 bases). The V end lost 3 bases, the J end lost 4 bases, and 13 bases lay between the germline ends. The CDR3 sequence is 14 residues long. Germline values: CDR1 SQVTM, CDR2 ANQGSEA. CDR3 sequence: CSVDTRRGYNEQFF. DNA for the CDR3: TGCAGCGTTGATACCAGGAGGGGATACAATGAGCAGTTCTTC.

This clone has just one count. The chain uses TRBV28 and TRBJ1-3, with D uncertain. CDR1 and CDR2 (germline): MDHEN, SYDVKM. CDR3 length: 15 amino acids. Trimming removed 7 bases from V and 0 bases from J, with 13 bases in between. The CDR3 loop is CASITNGGSGNTIYF. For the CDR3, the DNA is TGTGCCAGCATCACAAATGGTGGCTCTGGAAACACCATATATTTT.

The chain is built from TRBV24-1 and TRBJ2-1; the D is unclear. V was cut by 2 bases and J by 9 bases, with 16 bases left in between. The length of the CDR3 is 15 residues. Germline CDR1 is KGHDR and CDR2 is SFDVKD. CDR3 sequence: CATSDSGGISGEQFF. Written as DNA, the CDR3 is TGTGCCACCAGTGATTCGGGTGGAATTTCGGGTGAGCAGTTCTTC.

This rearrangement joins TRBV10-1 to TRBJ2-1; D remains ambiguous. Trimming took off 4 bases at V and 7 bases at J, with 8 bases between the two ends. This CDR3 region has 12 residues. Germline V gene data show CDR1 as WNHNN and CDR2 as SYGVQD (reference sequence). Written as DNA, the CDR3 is TGCGCCAGCAGTGTTCTCCCGAATGAGCAGTTCTTC. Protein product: CASSVLPNEQFF.

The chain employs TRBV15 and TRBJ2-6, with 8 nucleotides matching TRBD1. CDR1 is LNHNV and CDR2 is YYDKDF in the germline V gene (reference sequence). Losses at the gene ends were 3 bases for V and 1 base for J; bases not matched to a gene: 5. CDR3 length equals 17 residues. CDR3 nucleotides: TGTGCCACCAGCAGGGCCTACAGGGGGTCTGGGGCCAACGTCCTGACTTTC. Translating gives CATSRAYRGSGANVLTF.

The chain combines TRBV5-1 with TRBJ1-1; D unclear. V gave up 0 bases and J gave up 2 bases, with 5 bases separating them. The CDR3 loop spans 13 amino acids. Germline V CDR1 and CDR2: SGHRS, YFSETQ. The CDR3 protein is CASSLGRNTEAFF. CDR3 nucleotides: TGCGCCAGCAGCTTGGGGAGAAACACTGAAGCTTTCTTT.

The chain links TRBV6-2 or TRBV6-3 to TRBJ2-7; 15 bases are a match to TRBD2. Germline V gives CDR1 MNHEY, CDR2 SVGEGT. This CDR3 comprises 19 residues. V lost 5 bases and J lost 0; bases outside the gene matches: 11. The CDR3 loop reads CASSTTPGLAGGTSYEQYF. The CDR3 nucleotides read TGTGCCAGCAGTACAACTCCGGGACTAGCGGGAGGTACCTCCTACGAGCAGTACTTC.

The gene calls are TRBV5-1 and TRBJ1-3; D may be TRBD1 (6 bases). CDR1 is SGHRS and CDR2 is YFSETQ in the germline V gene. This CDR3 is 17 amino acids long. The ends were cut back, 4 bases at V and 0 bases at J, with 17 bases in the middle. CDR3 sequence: CASSRTGSGSSGNTIYF. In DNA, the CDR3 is TGCGCCAGCAGCCGTACAGGGTCGGGATCCTCTGGAAACACCATATATTTT.

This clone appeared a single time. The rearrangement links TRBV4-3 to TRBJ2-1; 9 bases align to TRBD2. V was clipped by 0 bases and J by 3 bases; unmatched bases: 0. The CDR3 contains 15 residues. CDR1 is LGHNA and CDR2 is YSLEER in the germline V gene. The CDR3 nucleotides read TGCGCCAGCAGCCAAGAACTAGCGGGCTACAATGAGCAGTTCTTC. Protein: CASSQELAGYNEQFF.

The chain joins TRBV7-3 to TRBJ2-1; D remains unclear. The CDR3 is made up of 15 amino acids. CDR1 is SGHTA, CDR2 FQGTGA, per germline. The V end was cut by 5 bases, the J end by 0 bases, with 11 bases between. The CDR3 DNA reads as TGTGCCAGCAGCGTTGTCACGAGCTCCTACAATGAGCAGTTCTTC. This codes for CASSVVTSSYNEQFF.